Below are 8 T cell receptor beta chains sequenced from a single sample in a study of blood T cell repertoires in COVID-19. Method: immunoSEQ multiplex PCR; TCRdb's copy keeps in-frame clones and lacks some. The data contain 30,000 to 40,000 clones, around 90% of them singletons. The sequenced sample consisted of peripheral blood. These receptors were obtained from a woman aged 30 to 39 in a cohort sampled during active COVID-19.

Points on this clone: This specimen includes other DNA sequences encoding the same CDR3. The CDR3 spells CASSETGDYGYTF. In nucleotides, the CDR3 is TGTGCCAGCAGCGAGACAGGGGACTATGGCTACACCTTC. The genes are TRBV28 and TRBJ1-2, with 8 bases matching TRBD1. This CDR3 has 13 amino acids. Germline V gene sequence: CDR1 MDHEN, CDR2 SYDVKM. The V and J ends lost 6 bases and 3 bases, in that order; junction bases with no gene match: 3.

The chain recombines TRBV30 with TRBJ2-7, with 12 bases fitting TRBD2. CDR3 length equals 16 residues. V gave up 1 base and J gave up 5 bases; unmatched junction bases: 9. The germline CDR1 and CDR2 sequences are GTSNPN and SVGIG (reference sequence). CDR3 in amino acids: CAWSGLGLAGRHEQYF. CDR3 nucleotides: TGTGCCTGGAGTGGACTTGGACTAGCGGGAAGACACGAGCAGTACTTC.

The chain's CDR3 is CASSMRTGEQPQHF. The CDR3 DNA reads as TGTGCCAGTAGTATGCGGACAGGGGAACAGCCCCAGCATTTT. The chain joins TRBV19 to TRBJ1-5; 9 bases line up with TRBD1. From germline, CDR1 is LNHDA and CDR2 SQIVND (reference sequence). The CDR3 extends over 14 amino acids. Trimming at V came to 3 bases and at J to 7 bases, leaving 4 bases not matched to a gene.

With regard to this clone: One junction end disagrees with the germline gene, perhaps due to a read error. The rearrangement uses TRBV7-6 and TRBJ2-3; 14 positions agree with TRBD2. Per the germline V gene, CDR1 is SGHVS and CDR2 is FNYEAQ. The CDR3 spans 18 residues. The CDR3 here is CASGLGGTSGSYADTQYF. In DNA form, the CDR3 reads TGTGCCAGCGGCTTAGGGGGGACTAGCGGGAGTTATGCAGATACGCAGTATTTT. Complete variable domain (other parts from reference TRBV7-6 and TRBJ2-3): GAGVSQSPRYKVTKRGQDVALRCDPISGHVSLYWYRQALGQGPEFLTYFNYEAQQDKSGLPNDRFSAERPEGSISTLTIQRTEQRDSAMYRCASGLGGTSGSYADTQYFGPGTRLTVL.

The V call is TRBV6-1, the J call TRBJ1-5; D unresolved. The germline V gene encodes CDR1 MNHNS and CDR2 SASEGT. CDR3 length equals 15 residues. The ends were cut back, 2 bases at V and 0 bases at J, with 8 bases in the middle. The CDR3 spells CASSEMDYSNQPQHF. Here the CDR3 DNA reads TGTGCCAGCAGTGAAATGGACTATAGCAATCAGCCCCAGCATTTT.

The chain couples TRBV9 to TRBJ2-2; TRBD2 aligns across 12 bases. The junction had 10 bases not matched to a gene; V was cut back by 6 bases and J by 7 bases. Germline lookup yields CDR1 SGDLS and CDR2 YYNGEE. The CDR3 length is 16 residues. The CDR3 loop is CASTGQTSGSYGELFF. The CDR3, as DNA: TGTGCCAGCACCGGACAGACTAGCGGGAGTTACGGGGAGCTGTTTTTT.

This clone was observed once. The chain has TRBV24-1 and TRBJ2-1; D unresolved. CDR1 and CDR2 (germline): KGHDR, SFDVKD. V dropped 1 base and J dropped 3 bases, with 6 bases sitting between them. This CDR3 is 14 amino acids long. This CDR3 reads CATSDFDNYNEQFF. In DNA form, the CDR3 reads TGTGCCACCAGTGATTTTGACAACTACAATGAGCAGTTCTTC.

The rearrangement links TRBV18 to TRBJ2-4; possibly TRBD2 for D (5 bases). Trimming removed 6 bases from V and 10 bases from J, with 16 bases in between. Germline-derived CDR1 and CDR2 are KGHSH and LQKENI. The CDR3 is 13 residues long. Written as DNA, the CDR3 is TGTGCCAGCTCCCCGGCGGGCCACGGGATTCAGTACTTC. It is translated as CASSPAGHGIQYF.